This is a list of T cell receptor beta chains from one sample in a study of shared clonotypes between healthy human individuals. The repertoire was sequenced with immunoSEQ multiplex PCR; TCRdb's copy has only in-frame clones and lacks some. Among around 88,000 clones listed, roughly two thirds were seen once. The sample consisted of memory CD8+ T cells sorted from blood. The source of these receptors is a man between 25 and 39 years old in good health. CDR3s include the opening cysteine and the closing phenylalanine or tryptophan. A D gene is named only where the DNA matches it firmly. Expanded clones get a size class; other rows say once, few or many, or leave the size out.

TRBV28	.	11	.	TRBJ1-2	CASATDYGYTF	TGTGCCAGTGCGACGGACTATGGCTACACCTTC
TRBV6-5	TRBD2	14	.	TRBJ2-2	CASFMGGPVGELFF	TGTGCCAGCTTTATGGGAGGGCCGGTCGGGGAGCTGTTTTTT
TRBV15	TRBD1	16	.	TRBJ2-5	CATSRADRGYQETQYF	TGTGCCACCAGCAGAGCTGACAGGGGGTACCAAGAGACCCAGTACTTC
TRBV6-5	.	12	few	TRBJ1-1	CATRYMNTEAFF	TGTGCCACCCGGTACATGAACACTGAAGCTTTCTTT
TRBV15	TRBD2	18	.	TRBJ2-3	CATSTGTSGRKSTDTQYF	TGTGCCACCAGCACGGGGACTAGCGGGAGGAAAAGCACAGATACGCAGTATTTT
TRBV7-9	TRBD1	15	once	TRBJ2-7	CASSPGQGYRYEQYF	TGTGCCAGCAGCCCGGGACAGGGGTATCGCTACGAGCAGTACTTC
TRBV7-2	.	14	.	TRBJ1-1	CASSLAAQGTEAFF	TGTGCCAGCAGCTTAGCAGCGCAGGGAACTGAAGCTTTCTTT
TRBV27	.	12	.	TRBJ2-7	CASSSIGDEQCF	TGTGCCAGCAGTTCGATCGGCGACGAGCAGTGCTTC
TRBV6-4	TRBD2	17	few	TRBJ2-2	CASSDWREGQNTGELFF	TGTGCCAGCAGTGACTGGCGGGAGGGCCAAAACACCGGGGAGCTGTTTTTT
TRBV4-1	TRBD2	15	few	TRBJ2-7	CASSQGLAGAYEQYF	TGCGCCAGCAGCCAAGGACTAGCGGGAGCCTACGAGCAGTACTTC
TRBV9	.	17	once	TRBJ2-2	CASNPRPSAGNTGELFF	TGTGCCAGCAACCCCCGGCCGAGCGCTGGGAACACCGGGGAGCTGTTTTTT
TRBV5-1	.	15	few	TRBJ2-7	CASSLETGPIGEQYF	TGCGCCAGCAGCTTGGAGACGGGACCCATAGGAGAGCAGTACTTC
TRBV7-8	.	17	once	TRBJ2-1	CASSLTRQSLRGDEQFF	TGTGCCAGCAGCTTAACCAGACAGTCCCTAAGAGGGGATGAGCAGTTCTTC
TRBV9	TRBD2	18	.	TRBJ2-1	CASSVTGTSGSLANEQFF	TGTGCCAGCAGCGTAACCGGGACTAGCGGGAGCCTCGCCAATGAGCAGTTCTTC
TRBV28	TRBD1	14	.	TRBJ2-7	CASSLGGQGHEQYF	TGTGCCAGCAGTCTAGGCGGACAGGGTCACGAGCAGTACTTC
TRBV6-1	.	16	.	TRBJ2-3	CASSEVDQVPTDTQYF	TGTGCCAGCAGTGAAGTCGATCAGGTTCCCACAGATACGCAGTATTTT
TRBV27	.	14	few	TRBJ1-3	CASSQLGSGNTIYF	TGTGCCAGCAGTCAATTGGGCTCCGGAAACACCATATATTTT
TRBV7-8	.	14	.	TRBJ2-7	CASSLGPTAYEQYF	TGTGCCAGCAGCTTAGGCCCTACTGCCTACGAGCAGTACTTC
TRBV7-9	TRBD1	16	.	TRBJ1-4	CASSQLDRDINEKLFF	TGTGCCAGCAGCCAGCTTGACAGGGACATTAATGAAAAACTGTTTTTT
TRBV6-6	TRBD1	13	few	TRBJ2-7	CASSYGGGDRGNF	TGTGCCAGCAGTTACGGAGGGGGGGACAGGGGAAACTTC
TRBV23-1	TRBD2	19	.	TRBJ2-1	CASSQSGSTGTSAYNEQFF	TGCGCCAGCAGTCAATCTGGGTCCACCGGGACTAGTGCCTACAATGAGCAGTTCTTC
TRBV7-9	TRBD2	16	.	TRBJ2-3	CASSHVTSASTDTQYF	TGTGCCAGCAGCCACGTGACTAGCGCTAGCACAGATACGCAGTATTTT
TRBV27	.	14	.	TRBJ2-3	CASSLAGHTDTQYF	TGTGCCAGCAGTTTAGCGGGACACACAGATACGCAGTATTTT
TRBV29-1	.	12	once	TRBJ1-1	CSVIEGEVEAFF	TGCAGCGTCATAGAGGGGGAGGTTGAAGCTTTCTTT
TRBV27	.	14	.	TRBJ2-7	CASSPQGSAYEQYF	TGTGCCAGCAGTCCCCAGGGTAGCGCCTACGAGCAGTACTTC
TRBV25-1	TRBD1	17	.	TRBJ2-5	CASSEGRSQGDQETQYF	TGTGCCAGCAGTGAGGGCCGATCCCAGGGGGACCAAGAGACCCAGTACTTC
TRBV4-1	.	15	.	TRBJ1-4	CASSRQQGKDEKLFF	TGCGCCAGCAGCCGGCAACAGGGAAAGGATGAAAAACTGTTTTTT
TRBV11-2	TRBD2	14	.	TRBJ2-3	CASSVSGVGGTQYF	TGTGCCAGCAGCGTTAGCGGGGTGGGCGGTACGCAGTATTTT
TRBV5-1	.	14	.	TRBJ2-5	CASSSTGYQETQYF	TGCGCCAGCAGCTCGACGGGGTACCAAGAGACCCAGTACTTC
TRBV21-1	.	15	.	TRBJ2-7	CASSDSSTPYLEQYF	TGTGCCAGCAGCGACAGCTCCACACCTTACCTCGAGCAGTACTTC
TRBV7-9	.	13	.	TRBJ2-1	CASGDSSYYEQFF	TGTGCCAGCGGGGACTCGTCCTATTATGAGCAGTTCTTC
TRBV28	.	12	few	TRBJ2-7	CAIEGDPYEQYF	TGTGCCATCGAAGGGGATCCCTACGAGCAGTACTTC
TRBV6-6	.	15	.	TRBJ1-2	CASSQKQGGRKTYGF	TGTGCCAGCAGTCAGAAGCAAGGTGGGAGAAAGACCTATGGCTTC
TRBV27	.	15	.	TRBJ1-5	CASSWDPYSNQPQHF	TGTGCCAGCAGTTGGGACCCATATAGCAATCAGCCCCAGCATTTT
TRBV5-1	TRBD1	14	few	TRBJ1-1	CASSLMTGGTEAFF	TGCGCCAGCAGCTTGATGACAGGGGGCACTGAAGCTTTCTTT
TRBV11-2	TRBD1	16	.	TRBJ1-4	CASSLGPGQTNEKLFF	TGTGCCAGCAGCTTAGGACCGGGACAGACTAATGAAAAACTGTTTTTT
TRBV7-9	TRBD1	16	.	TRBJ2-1	CASSEKDRGGYNEQFF	TGCGCCAGCAGCGAGAAGGACAGGGGGGGTTACAATGAGCAGTTCTTC
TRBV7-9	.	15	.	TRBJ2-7	CASSPTGEGYDEQYF	TGTGCCAGCAGCCCTACAGGGGAGGGGTATGACGAGCAGTACTTC
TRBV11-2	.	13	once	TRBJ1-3	CASSLVSGDTIYF	TGCGCCAGCAGCTTAGTTTCAGGGGACACCATATATTTT
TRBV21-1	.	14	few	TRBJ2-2	CASSKKGDTGELFF	TGTGCCAGCAGCAAAAAGGGCGACACCGGGGAGCTGTTTTTT
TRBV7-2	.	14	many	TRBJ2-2	CASSLVTSFGELFF	TGTGCCAGCAGCTTAGTTACTAGCTTCGGGGAGCTGTTTTTT
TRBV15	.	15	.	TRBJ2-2	CATSTQADITGELFF	TGTGCCACCAGCACGCAGGCAGATATCACCGGGGAGCTGTTTTTT
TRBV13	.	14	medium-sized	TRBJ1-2	CASSPWGANYGYTF	TGTGCCAGCAGCCCCTGGGGAGCTAACTATGGCTACACCTTC
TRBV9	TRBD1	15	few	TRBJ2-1	CASSVEGASYNEQFF	TGTGCCAGCAGCGTAGAGGGGGCATCCTACAATGAGCAGTTCTTC
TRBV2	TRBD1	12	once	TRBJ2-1	CASRNRGNEQFF	TGTGCCAGCAGAAACAGGGGCAATGAGCAGTTCTTC
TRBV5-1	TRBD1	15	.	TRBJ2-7	CASKLYGTGSYEQYF	TGCGCCAGCAAGTTGTACGGGACAGGTTCCTACGAGCAGTACTTC
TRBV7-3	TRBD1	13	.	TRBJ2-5	CASSFDREETQYF	TGTGCCAGCAGCTTCGACAGGGAAGAGACCCAGTACTTC
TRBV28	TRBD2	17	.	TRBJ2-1	CASSTHIIAGVGYEQFF	TGTGCCAGCAGTACCCACATAATAGCGGGAGTGGGGTATGAGCAGTTCTTC
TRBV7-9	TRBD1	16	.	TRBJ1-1	CASSLQGAGMNTEAFF	TGTGCCAGCAGCCTACAGGGGGCTGGGATGAACACTGAAGCTTTCTTT
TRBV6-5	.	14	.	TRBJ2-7	CASTHVRGDGEQYF	TGTGCCAGCACTCACGTCAGGGGCGACGGCGAGCAGTACTTC